The 19 T cell receptor beta chains given below trace back to one sample, sequenced in a study of CD8 T cells in Susac syndrome. Reverse transcription of 0.5 to 1 ug RNA was performed with random hexamers. In TCRdb, the immunoSEQ multiplex PCR reads were re-called with MiXCR into one record per CDR3 protein. The data hold fewer than 80,000 distinct CDR3 sequences, with roughly 94% observed a single time. The sample was CD8+ T cells from PBMCs. The receptors here all came from a human donor with Susac syndrome.

The rearrangement joins TRBV9 to TRBJ1-2; D gene uncertain. Germline V gives CDR1 SGDLS, CDR2 YYNGEE. The CDR3 spans 11 residues. The V end was cut by 0 bases, the J end by 10 bases, with 7 bases between. Here the CDR3 reads CASSVGLDYTF. The DNA for the CDR3 is TGTGCCAGCAGCGTAGGATTGGACTACACCTTC.

The CDR3 loop reads CASSVETGEAFF. The CDR3 nucleotides are TGTGCCAGCAGCGTAGAGACAGGTGAAGCTTTCTTT. This chain joins TRBV9 and TRBJ1-1, with D possibly being TRBD1 (6 bases). The ends were cut back, 0 bases at V and 7 bases at J, with 7 bases in the middle. Looked up from germline, CDR1 is SGDLS and CDR2 is YYNGEE. This CDR3 is 12 amino acids long.

The chain employs TRBV29-1 and TRBJ2-3; 15 nucleotides align to TRBD2. The CDR3 loop spans 19 amino acids. The J segment lost 7 bases and the V segment lost 7 bases, leaving 21 bases of the junction unmatched. Germline CDR1 reads SQVTM; CDR2 reads ANQGSEA. The CDR3 region is CSALLRTSGGGAVAYTQYF. The CDR3 DNA follows: TGCAGCGCCCTACTCCGGACTAGCGGGGGGGGAGCCGTCGCGTATACGCAGTATTTT.

This clonotype was seen a single time. J is TRBJ1-6 and V is TRBV2, with D unclear. Trimming pared 7 bases from V and 10 bases from J, leaving 23 bases between. Germline loops: CDR1 SNHLY, CDR2 FYNNEI. The CDR3 has 16 amino acids. The CDR3 DNA is TGTGCCAGCACCGACATTAAACAAGTCCGTGAGTCACCCCTCCACTTT. It codes for CASTDIKQVRESPLHF.

The rearrangement joins TRBV5-5 to TRBJ2-5; possibly TRBD2 for D (6 bases). Trimming pared 2 bases from V and 5 bases from J, leaving 19 bases between. Germline loops: CDR1 SGHKS, CDR2 YYEKEE (reference sequence). The CDR3 totals 16 residues. For the CDR3, the DNA is TGTGCCAGCAGCTTAATGGACGGTCCGGGGAGGGAGACCCAGTACTTC. Protein: CASSLMDGPGRETQYF.

This chain links TRBV20-1 with TRBJ2-2; weak D call: TRBD2 (6 bases). CDR1 is DFQATT and CDR2 is SNEGSKA in the germline V gene (reference sequence). The ends were cut back, 1 base at V and 7 bases at J, with 10 bases in the middle. CDR3 length equals 13 residues. This CDR3 reads CSARALGGGELFF. The CDR3 nucleotides read TGCAGTGCTAGAGCCCTGGGGGGCGGGGAGCTGTTTTTT.

This chain uses TRBV4-1 with TRBJ2-1, with 8 bases aligning to TRBD1. From germline, CDR1 is MGHRA and CDR2 YSYEKL. With V trimmed by 6 bases and J by 6 bases, 1 base remained unmatched. The CDR3 is 12 residues long. The DNA for the CDR3 is TGCGCCAGCAGGGACAGGGTCAATGAGCAGTTCTTC. This gives the protein CASRDRVNEQFF.

In its sample, this clonotype was seen once. The gene calls are TRBV5-1 and TRBJ2-7, with unresolved D. The length of the CDR3 is 13 residues. CDR1 and CDR2 (germline): SGHRS, YFSETQ. V was clipped by 0 bases and J by 3 bases, with 7 bases between them. CDR3 sequence (DNA): TGCGCCAGCAGCTTGGGAAAGAACTACGAGCAGTACTTC. It encodes CASSLGKNYEQYF.

The chain employs TRBV6-2 or TRBV6-3 and TRBJ1-1, with D maybe TRBD1 (5 bases). Trimming shortened V by 8 bases and J by 2 bases, and 12 bases separated the two germline ends. The V gene's germline CDR1 is MNHEY and CDR2 SVGEGT. This CDR3 has 13 residues. This CDR3 is CASGHAENTEAFF. The CDR3 DNA reads TGTGCCAGCGGACACGCTGAAAACACTGAAGCTTTCTTT.

V is TRBV20-1 and J is TRBJ1-1, with a tentative D call TRBD1 (5 bases). The CDR3 consists of 14 residues. V was cut by 0 bases and J by 5 bases, with 13 bases left in between. Germline V gene sequence: CDR1 DFQATT, CDR2 SNEGSKA (reference sequence). This CDR3 is CSARESRGQTEAFF. In nucleotides, the CDR3 is TGCAGTGCTAGAGAGTCGCGGGGCCAGACTGAAGCTTTCTTT.

The rearrangement uses TRBV29-1 and TRBJ1-2; D is possibly TRBD1 (6 bases). This CDR3 has 12 residues. CDR1 is SQVTM, CDR2 ANQGSEA, per germline. The germline V and J ends were trimmed by 6 bases and 8 bases, with 16 bases remaining between them. The DNA of the CDR3 is TGCAGCGTACTACAGGGAACCCGCGGCTACACCTTC. It codes for CSVLQGTRGYTF. The whole variable domain, filled in from reference TRBV29-1 and TRBJ1-2, reads SAVISQKPSRDICQRGTSLTIQCQVDSQVTMMFWYRQQPGQSLTLIATANQGSEATYESGFVIDKFPISRPNLTFSTLTVSNMSPEDSSIYLCSVLQGTRGYTFGSGTRLTVV.

The CDR3 DNA reads as TGTGCCACCAGCAGAGGCAGGGGAAACAATCAGCCCCAGCATTTT. Its translation is CATSRGRGNNQPQHF. This sequence joins TRBV15 and TRBJ1-5, with D possibly being TRBD1 (6 bases). This CDR3 contains 15 residues. V was shortened by 1 base and J by 3 bases, with 10 bases between the two germline ends. Germline V gene sequence: CDR1 LNHNV, CDR2 YYDKDF (reference sequence).

The rearrangement joins TRBV7-6 to TRBJ2-7; 12 positions match TRBD2. With V trimmed by 9 bases and J by 2 bases, 8 bases remained unmatched. Germline V gives CDR1 SGHVS, CDR2 FNYEAQ. The CDR3 is made up of 15 amino acids. The CDR3 DNA reads TGTGCCAGTCAACAACTAGCGGGGGGCACCTACGAGCAGTACTTC. As protein: CASQQLAGGTYEQYF.

The CDR3 nucleotides are TGTGCCAGCAGCCAGGGTTTCATGAACACTGAAGCTTTCTTT. This translates into CASSQGFMNTEAFF. This chain joins TRBV2 and TRBJ1-1; a possible D gene is TRBD1 (5 bases). Germline CDR1 reads SNHLY; CDR2 reads FYNNEI. The CDR3 totals 14 residues. V lost 6 bases and J 0 bases, leaving 11 bases between the germline ends.

The chain uses TRBV27 and TRBJ1-2, with TRBD1 matching over 9 bases. The CDR3 contains 14 residues. Trimming took 7 bases from V and 2 from J; bases not matched to a gene: 5. Germline V gene data show CDR1 as MNHEY and CDR2 as SMNVEV (reference sequence). CDR3 in DNA: TGTGCCAGCAAACCGACAGGGGGGAACTATGGCTACACCTTC. The encoded protein is CASKPTGGNYGYTF.

The chain couples TRBV9 to TRBJ2-2; D is ambiguous. The CDR3 extends over 12 amino acids. Trimming removed 4 bases from V and 7 bases from J, with 8 bases in between. In germline, CDR1 is SGDLS, CDR2 YYNGEE. CDR3 coding DNA: TGTGCCAGCAGCTCCGTTCACGGGGAGCTGTTTTTT. Its translation: CASSSVHGELFF.

V usage is TRBV28 and J usage is TRBJ1-5; 8 bases are shared with TRBD1. CDR1 is MDHEN, CDR2 SYDVKM, per germline. V lost 5 bases to trimming and J lost 4 bases; unmatched junction nucleotides: 13. CDR3 length equals 17 residues. CDR3 nucleotide sequence: TGTGCCAGCAGTCAGGCAACCCGACAGGGGTGGAATCAGCCCCAGCATTTT. Protein: CASSQATRQGWNQPQHF.

The rearrangement links TRBV20-1 to TRBJ1-2; D may be TRBD1 (5 bases). Per germline, CDR1 DFQATT and CDR2 SNEGSKA (reference sequence). Trimming left V 0 bases short and J 2 bases short, with 13 bases between. The CDR3 extends over 15 amino acids. The CDR3 nucleotides read TGCAGTGCTAGAGATTCCGGGGCGGGAAACTATGGCTACACCTTC. Its translation is CSARDSGAGNYGYTF.

J is TRBJ1-1 and V is TRBV7-9; D remains ambiguous. V shed 5 bases and J shed 7 bases, with 8 bases lying between them. The CDR3 is made up of 11 amino acids. Germline V gives CDR1 SEHNR, CDR2 FQNEAQ (reference sequence). CDR3: CASSEGSEAFF. In DNA form, the CDR3 reads TGTGCCAGCAGCGAAGGGAGTGAAGCTTTCTTT.